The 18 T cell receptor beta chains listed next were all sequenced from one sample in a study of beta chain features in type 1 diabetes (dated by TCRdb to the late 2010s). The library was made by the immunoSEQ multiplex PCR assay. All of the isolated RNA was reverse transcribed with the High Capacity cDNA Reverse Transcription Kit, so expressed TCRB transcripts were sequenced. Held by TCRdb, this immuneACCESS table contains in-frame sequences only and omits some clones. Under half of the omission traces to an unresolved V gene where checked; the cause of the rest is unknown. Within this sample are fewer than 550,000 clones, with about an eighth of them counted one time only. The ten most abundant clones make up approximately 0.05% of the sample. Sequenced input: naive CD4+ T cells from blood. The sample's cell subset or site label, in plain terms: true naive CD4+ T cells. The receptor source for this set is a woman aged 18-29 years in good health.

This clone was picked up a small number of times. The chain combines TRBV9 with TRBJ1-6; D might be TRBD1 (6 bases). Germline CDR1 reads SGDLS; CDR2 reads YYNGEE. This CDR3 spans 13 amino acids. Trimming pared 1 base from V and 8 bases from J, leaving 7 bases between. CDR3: CASSVNRDSPLHF. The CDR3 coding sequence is TGTGCCAGCAGCGTAAACAGGGATTCACCCCTCCACTTT.

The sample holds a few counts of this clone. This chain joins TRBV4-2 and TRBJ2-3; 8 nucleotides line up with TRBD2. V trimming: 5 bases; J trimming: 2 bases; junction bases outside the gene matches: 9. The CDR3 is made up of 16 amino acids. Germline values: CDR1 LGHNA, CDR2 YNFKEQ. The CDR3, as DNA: TGTGCCAGCAGCGCCCGCGGGGGGCCTTACACAGATACGCAGTATTTT. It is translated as CASSARGGPYTDTQYF.

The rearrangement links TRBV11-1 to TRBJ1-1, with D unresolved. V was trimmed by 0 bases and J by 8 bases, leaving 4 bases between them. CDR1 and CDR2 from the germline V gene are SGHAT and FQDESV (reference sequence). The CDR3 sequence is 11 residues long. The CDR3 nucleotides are TGTGCCAGCAGCTTAGCAGGGGAAGCTTTCTTT. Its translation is CASSLAGEAFF.

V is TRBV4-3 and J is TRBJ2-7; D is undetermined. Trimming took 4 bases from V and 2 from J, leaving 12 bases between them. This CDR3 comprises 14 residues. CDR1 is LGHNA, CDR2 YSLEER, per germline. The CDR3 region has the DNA TGCGCCAGCAGCCGGAAAACTACCGCCTACGAGCAGTACTTC. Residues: CASSRKTTAYEQYF.

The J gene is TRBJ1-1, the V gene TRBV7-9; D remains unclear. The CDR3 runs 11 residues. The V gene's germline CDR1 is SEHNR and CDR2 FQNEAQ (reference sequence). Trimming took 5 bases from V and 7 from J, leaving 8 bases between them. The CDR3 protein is CASSLLSEAFF. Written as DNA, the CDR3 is TGTGCCAGCAGCCTCTTGAGTGAAGCTTTCTTT.

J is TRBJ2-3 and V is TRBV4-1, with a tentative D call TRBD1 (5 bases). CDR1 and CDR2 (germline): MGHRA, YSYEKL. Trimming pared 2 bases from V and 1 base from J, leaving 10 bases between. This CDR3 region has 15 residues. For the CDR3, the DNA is TGCGCCAGCAGCCAAATCAGGGCGGGCACAGATACGCAGTATTTT. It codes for CASSQIRAGTDTQYF.

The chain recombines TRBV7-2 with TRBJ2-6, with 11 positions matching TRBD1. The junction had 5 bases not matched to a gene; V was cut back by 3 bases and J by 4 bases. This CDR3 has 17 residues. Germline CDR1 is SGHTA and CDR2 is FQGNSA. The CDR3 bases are TGTGCCAGCAGCTTCGGACAGGGGGCAGCCGGGGCCAACGTCCTGACTTTC. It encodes CASSFGQGAAGANVLTF.

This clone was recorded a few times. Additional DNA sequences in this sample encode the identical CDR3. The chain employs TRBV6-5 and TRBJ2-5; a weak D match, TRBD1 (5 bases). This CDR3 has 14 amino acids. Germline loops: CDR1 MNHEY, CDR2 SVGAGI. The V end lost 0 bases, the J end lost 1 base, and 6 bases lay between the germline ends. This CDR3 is CASSYSTGQETQYF. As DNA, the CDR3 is TGTGCCAGCAGTTACTCTACAGGCCAAGAGACCCAGTACTTC.

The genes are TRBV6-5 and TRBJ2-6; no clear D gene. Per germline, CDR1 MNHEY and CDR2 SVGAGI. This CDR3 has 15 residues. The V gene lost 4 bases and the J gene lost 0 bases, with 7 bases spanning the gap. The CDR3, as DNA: TGTGCCAGCAGTTTCAGTGCCTCTGGGGCCAACGTCCTGACTTTC. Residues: CASSFSASGANVLTF.

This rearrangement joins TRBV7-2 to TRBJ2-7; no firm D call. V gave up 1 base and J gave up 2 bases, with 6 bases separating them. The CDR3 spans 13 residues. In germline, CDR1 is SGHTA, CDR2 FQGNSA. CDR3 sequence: CASSLVITYEQYF. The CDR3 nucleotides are TGTGCCAGCAGCTTAGTTATTACCTACGAGCAGTACTTC.

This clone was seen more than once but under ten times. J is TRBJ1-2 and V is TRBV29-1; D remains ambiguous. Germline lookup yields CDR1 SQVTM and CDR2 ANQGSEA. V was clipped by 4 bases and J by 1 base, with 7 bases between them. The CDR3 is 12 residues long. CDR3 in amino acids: CSVGGVNYGYTF. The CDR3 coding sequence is TGCAGCGTTGGCGGGGTTAACTATGGCTACACCTTC.

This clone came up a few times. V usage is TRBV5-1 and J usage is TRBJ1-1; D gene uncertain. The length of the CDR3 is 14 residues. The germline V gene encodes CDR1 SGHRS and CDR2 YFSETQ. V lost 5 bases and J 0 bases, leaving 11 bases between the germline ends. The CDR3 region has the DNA TGCGCCAGCAGTTTGCAGCCCATGAACACTGAAGCTTTCTTT. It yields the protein CASSLQPMNTEAFF.

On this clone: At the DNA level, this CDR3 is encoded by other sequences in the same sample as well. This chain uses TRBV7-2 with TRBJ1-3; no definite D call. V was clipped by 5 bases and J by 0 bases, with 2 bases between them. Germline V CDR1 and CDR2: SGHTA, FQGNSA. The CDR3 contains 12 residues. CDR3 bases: TGTGCCAGCAGCCTCTCTGGAAACACCATATATTTT. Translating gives CASSLSGNTIYF.

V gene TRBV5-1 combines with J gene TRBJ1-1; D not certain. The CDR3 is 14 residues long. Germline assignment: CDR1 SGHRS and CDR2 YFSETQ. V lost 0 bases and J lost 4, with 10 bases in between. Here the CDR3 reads CASSLGRGATEAFF. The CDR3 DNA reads TGCGCCAGCAGCTTGGGGCGGGGTGCCACTGAAGCTTTCTTT.

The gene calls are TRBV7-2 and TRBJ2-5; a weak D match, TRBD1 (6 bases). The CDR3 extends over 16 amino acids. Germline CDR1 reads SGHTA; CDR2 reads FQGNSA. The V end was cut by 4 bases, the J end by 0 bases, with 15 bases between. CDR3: CASSSNRAPYQETQYF. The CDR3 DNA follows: TGTGCCAGCAGCTCGAACAGGGCCCCTTACCAAGAGACCCAGTACTTC.

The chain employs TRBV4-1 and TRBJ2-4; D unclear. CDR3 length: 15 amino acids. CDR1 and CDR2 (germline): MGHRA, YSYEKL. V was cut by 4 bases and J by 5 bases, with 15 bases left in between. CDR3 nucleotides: TGCGCCAGCAGCCGGGAAGGGTCTACCCAAAACATTCAGTACTTC. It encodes CASSREGSTQNIQYF.

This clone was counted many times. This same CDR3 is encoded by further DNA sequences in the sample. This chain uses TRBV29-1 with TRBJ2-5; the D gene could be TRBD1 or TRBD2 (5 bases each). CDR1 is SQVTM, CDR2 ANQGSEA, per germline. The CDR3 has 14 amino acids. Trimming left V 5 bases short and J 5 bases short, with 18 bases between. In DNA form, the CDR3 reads TGCAGCGTTCGGATAAGGGGACGGACGGAGACCCAGTACTTC. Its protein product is CSVRIRGRTETQYF.

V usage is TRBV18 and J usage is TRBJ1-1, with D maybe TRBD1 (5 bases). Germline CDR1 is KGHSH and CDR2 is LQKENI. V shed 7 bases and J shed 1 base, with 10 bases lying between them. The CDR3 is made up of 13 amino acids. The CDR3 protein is CASYATGNTEAFF. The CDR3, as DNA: TGTGCCAGCTACGCCACAGGGAACACTGAAGCTTTCTTT.